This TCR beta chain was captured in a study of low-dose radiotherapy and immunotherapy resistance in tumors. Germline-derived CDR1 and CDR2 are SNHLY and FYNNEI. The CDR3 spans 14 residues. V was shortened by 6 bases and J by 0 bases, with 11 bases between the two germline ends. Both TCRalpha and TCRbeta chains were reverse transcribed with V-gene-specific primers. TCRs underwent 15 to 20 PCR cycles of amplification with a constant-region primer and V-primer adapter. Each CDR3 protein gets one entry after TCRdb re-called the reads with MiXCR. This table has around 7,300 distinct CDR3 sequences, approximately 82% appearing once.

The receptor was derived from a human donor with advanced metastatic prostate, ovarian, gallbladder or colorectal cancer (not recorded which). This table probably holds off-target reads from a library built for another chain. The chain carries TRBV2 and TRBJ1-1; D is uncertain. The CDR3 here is CASRVGSLNTEAFF. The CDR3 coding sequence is TGTGCCAGCAGGGTAGGCTCCCTGAACACTGAAGCTTTCTTT.